The T cell receptor (beta chain) under discussion was sequenced for a study of CD8+ T cells in alopecia areata. About the study: Tofacitinib administration persisted for 6 to 18 months, succeeded by 6 months off drug.

Turning to this clone: Its specificity is not known.

The germline gives CDR1 GTSNPN, CDR2 SVGIG (reference sequence). The CDR3 loop spans 12 amino acids. The V and J ends lost 4 bases and 14 bases respectively, with 15 bases between them. Findings and limits, study-wide: In patients, TCRs were shared less clearly than in mice, and HLA may possibly be involved.

RNA was extracted and reverse transcribed into cDNA as the sequencing template. Profiling relied on immunoSEQ multiplex PCR, and the TCRdb table lists in-frame clones only, not all of them. The sample includes over 150,000 clones, 50% to 70% of them seen just once. This specimen consisted of CD4+ T cells sorted from blood, obtained at week 0. The rearrangement links TRBV30 to TRBJ1-6; D is ambiguous. The TCR comes from a human donor with alopecia areata. The CDR3 loop is CAWKRGGLTLHF. CDR3 nucleotides: TGTGCCTGGAAACGGGGTGGACTAACCCTCCACTTT.